This T cell receptor beta chain was observed in a study of T cells in Graves' hyperthyroidism and ophthalmopathy. From RNA transcripts, TCR beta CDR3 regions were amplified. Using the HTBI primer set, a first-round RT-PCR was run on the TCR CDR3. MiXCR, run by TCRdb on the multiplex PCR reads, gives a single entry per CDR3 protein. This sample has around 300,000 distinct CDR3 sequences, with more than 10% found just once. J gave up 8 bases and V 0 bases, and 1 base lay outside the gene matches. The germline CDR1 and CDR2 sequences are LGHNA and YNFKEQ. CDR3 length: 14 amino acids. The TCR was taken from a woman in her thirties with Graves' hyperthyroidism that later progressed to Graves' ophthalmopathy. The sample consisted of blood. The gene calls are TRBV4-2 and TRBJ1-6; TRBD1 agrees at 7 bases. CDR3 protein: CASSQETGYSPLHF. CDR3 nucleotides: TGTGCCAGCAGCCAAGAGACAGGGTATTCACCCCTCCACTTT.